The next 22 T cell receptor beta chains were all read from a single sample in a study of T cell responses to AZD1222 COVID-19 vaccine. Sequencing was performed with immunoSEQ multiplex PCR; in TCRdb, only in-frame clones are kept and a portion is missing. The sample yields roughly 130,000 clones, about nine tenths seen once. Material: peripheral blood, obtained 28 days after the second AZD1222 dose. These TCRs come from an adult who received the AZD1222 COVID-19 vaccine.

Only one count was recorded for this clone. V is TRBV9 and J is TRBJ2-1; the D is unclear. The V end lost 2 bases, the J end lost 8 bases, and 17 bases lay between the germline ends. This CDR3 region has 15 residues. Germline lookup yields CDR1 SGDLS and CDR2 YYNGEE. The CDR3 sequence: CASSVVWRISDEQFF. The CDR3 coding sequence is TGTGCCAGCAGCGTCGTATGGCGGATTTCGGATGAGCAGTTCTTC. Combining the CDR3 with reference TRBV9 and TRBJ2-1 gives the whole variable domain DSGVTQTPKHLITATGQRVTLRCSPRSGDLSVYWYQQSLDQGLQFLIQYYNGEERAKGNILERFSAQQFPDLHSELNLSSLELGDSALYFCASSVVWRISDEQFFGPGTRLTVL.

This chain links TRBV2 with TRBJ1-1; D gene ambiguous. The germline V and J ends were trimmed by 0 bases and 4 bases, with 12 bases remaining between them. Germline V gene sequence: CDR1 SNHLY, CDR2 FYNNEI. CDR3 length equals 15 residues. The CDR3 region has the DNA TGTGCCAGCAGTGAAGCGAGCAGGAGCGGCACTGAAGCTTTCTTT. It yields the protein CASSEASRSGTEAFF.

The chain is built from TRBV28 and TRBJ1-6; no reliable D call. The CDR3 sequence is 14 residues long. Germline CDR1 is MDHEN and CDR2 is SYDVKM. V gave up 6 bases and J gave up 9 bases, with 15 bases separating them. The CDR3 DNA reads as TGTGCCAGCAGCCCCGGGCCGAGCGTTTCACCCCTCCACTTT. Its protein product is CASSPGPSVSPLHF.

The V gene is TRBV28, the J gene TRBJ1-3; TRBD1 matches 8 bases. With 8 bases clipped from V and 1 base from J, the junction kept 13 bases outside the gene matches. This CDR3 contains 17 residues. In germline, CDR1 is MDHEN, CDR2 SYDVKM. Here the CDR3 reads CASGGGPGGRSGNTIYF. DNA for the CDR3: TGTGCCAGCGGAGGTGGCCCAGGGGGCAGGTCTGGAAACACCATATATTTT.

The chain couples TRBV27 to TRBJ2-1; tentatively, D is TRBD2 (6 bases). The CDR3 loop spans 14 amino acids. Trimming shortened V by 0 bases and J by 7 bases, and 10 bases separated the two germline ends. Germline lookup yields CDR1 MNHEY and CDR2 SMNVEV (reference sequence). The CDR3 loop reads CASSLSWLANEQFF. In nucleotides, the CDR3 is TGTGCCAGCAGTTTATCGTGGCTAGCGAATGAGCAGTTCTTC.

The V and J genes are TRBV24-1 and TRBJ2-5; 13 nucleotides align to TRBD2. Trimming cost V 1 base and J 0 bases; bases outside gene matches: 19. The CDR3 has 23 residues. Germline loops: CDR1 KGHDR, CDR2 SFDVKD. CDR3 in amino acids: CATSDLFGAGLAGAKRNQETQYF. The DNA for the CDR3 is TGTGCCACCAGTGATTTATTCGGTGCTGGACTAGCGGGAGCCAAAAGGAACCAAGAGACCCAGTACTTC.

This chain links TRBV7-2 with TRBJ1-2; D might be TRBD1 (6 bases). The CDR3 runs to 15 residues. Trimming removed 0 bases at V and 8 bases at J, with 16 bases between. Germline CDR1 reads SGHTA; CDR2 reads FQGNSA. CDR3 DNA sequence: TGTGCCAGCAGCTTAGCTACACAGGGAGATGGCGGCTACACCTTC. This sequence encodes CASSLATQGDGGYTF.

The chain employs TRBV27 and TRBJ2-1; 12 nucleotides agree with TRBD2. The V segment lost 8 bases and the J segment 7 bases; nucleotides outside the gene matches: 9. The CDR3 is 15 amino acids. From germline, CDR1 is MNHEY and CDR2 SMNVEV (reference sequence). CDR3 in DNA: TGTGCCAGCTACCCTCTAGCGGGAGGGGATAATGAGCAGTTCTTC. It yields the protein CASYPLAGGDNEQFF.

This chain links TRBV30 with TRBJ2-7; 10 nucleotides line up with TRBD1. CDR3 length equals 11 residues. The germline V gene encodes CDR1 GTSNPN and CDR2 SVGIG (reference sequence). J lost 9 bases, V lost 6 bases, and 5 bases had no gene match. The CDR3 spells CACWTGGAQYF. CDR3 bases: TGTGCCTGCTGGACAGGGGGGGCGCAGTACTTC.

The chain combines TRBV19 with TRBJ2-7; D unclear. The CDR3 is 15 residues long. The V and J ends lost 7 bases and 2 bases respectively, with 18 bases between them. From germline, CDR1 is LNHDA and CDR2 SQIVND (reference sequence). The CDR3 nucleotides read TGTGCCAGTATTCCGACCGACTTTCTCCCCTACGAGCAGTACTTC. Encoded protein: CASIPTDFLPYEQYF. Full variable domain (missing parts from reference TRBV19 and TRBJ2-7): DGGITQSPKYLFRKEGQNVTLSCEQNLNHDAMYWYRQDPGQGLRLIYYSQIVNDFQKGDIAEGYSVSREKKESFPLTVTSAQKNPTAFYLCASIPTDFLPYEQYFGPGTRLTVT.

The rearrangement links TRBV7-2 to TRBJ2-7; TRBD1 might be the D (5 bases). This CDR3 contains 14 residues. Trimming took off 2 bases at V and 4 bases at J, with 12 bases between the two ends. Per the germline V gene, CDR1 is SGHTA and CDR2 is FQGNSA. CDR3 sequence (DNA): TGTGCCAGCAGCTTATGGCAGGGAAGGTACGAGCAGTACTTC. Translating gives CASSLWQGRYEQYF. Together with reference TRBV7-2 and TRBJ2-7, the CDR3 gives the full variable domain: GAGVSQSPSNKVTEKGKDVELRCDPISGHTALYWYRQSLGQGLEFLIYFQGNSAPDKSGLPSDRFSAERTGGSVSTLTIQRTQQEDSAVYLCASSLWQGRYEQYFGPGTRLTVT.

This chain links TRBV28 with TRBJ2-3; no definite D call. CDR3 size: 15 residues. Germline CDR1 is MDHEN and CDR2 is SYDVKM. V lost 2 bases to trimming and J lost 0 bases, with 9 bases between them. The CDR3 reads CASSLPTVSTDTQYF. In DNA, the CDR3 is TGTGCCAGCAGTTTACCTACAGTTAGCACAGATACGCAGTATTTT.

In this sample, this clone turned up once. CDR3: CASSLEGRGYTF. CDR3 DNA: TGTGCCAGCAGCTTGGAGGGCAGGGGCTACACCTTC. The chain recombines TRBV6-2 or TRBV6-3 with TRBJ1-2, with unresolved D. Trimming took 6 bases from V and 8 from J, leaving 13 bases between them. The CDR3 runs to 12 residues. The germline V gene encodes CDR1 MNHEY and CDR2 SVGEGT.

The CDR3 reads CASSNRKGGWNTEAFF. CDR3 nucleotides: TGTGCCAGCAGCAATCGAAAGGGAGGGTGGAACACTGAAGCTTTCTTT. The V gene is TRBV13, the J gene TRBJ1-1; no definite D call. Germline V lookup: CDR1 PRHDT, CDR2 FYEKMQ (reference sequence). Trimming removed 5 bases at V and 1 base at J, with 17 bases between. The CDR3 consists of 16 residues.

The chain couples TRBV6-2 or TRBV6-3 to TRBJ2-2, with a weak D call TRBD2 (6 bases). The CDR3 is 14 residues long. The germline V and J ends were trimmed by 8 bases and 3 bases, with 13 bases remaining between them. Looked up from germline, CDR1 is MNHEY and CDR2 is SVGEGT. The CDR3 bases are TGTGCCAGCCGCCGGGGGTTGGACACCGGGGAGCTGTTTTTT. Its translation: CASRRGLDTGELFF.

V is TRBV6-2 or TRBV6-3 and J is TRBJ2-2; D call uncertain. Germline assignment: CDR1 MNHEY and CDR2 SVGEGT. CDR3 size: 15 residues. Trimming pared 4 bases from V and 4 bases from J, leaving 13 bases between. The chain's CDR3 is CASSSPLVVTGELFF. Written as DNA, the CDR3 is TGTGCCAGCAGTTCCCCCTTGGTGGTCACCGGGGAGCTGTTTTTT.

As to this clone: One end of the junction fails to match germline, which may point to a read error. The rearrangement uses TRBV4-1 and TRBJ1-6, with D tentatively TRBD1 (5 bases). The CDR3 is 11 amino acids. Germline V gene sequence: CDR1 MGHRA, CDR2 YSYEKL. In DNA form, the CDR3 reads TGCGCCAGCAGCCAAGACGGCAGGGTGTTCTTT. It is translated as CASSQDGRVFF.

The chain carries TRBV19 and TRBJ2-3; D might be TRBD2 (5 bases). The germline CDR1 and CDR2 sequences are LNHDA and SQIVND (reference sequence). The V and J ends lost 3 bases and 3 bases respectively, with 7 bases between them. CDR3 length equals 13 residues. The CDR3 is CASSIGGTDTQYF. For the CDR3, the DNA is TGTGCCAGTAGTATCGGCGGGACAGATACGCAGTATTTT. Full variable domain (remainder filled in from reference TRBV19 and TRBJ2-3): DGGITQSPKYLFRKEGQNVTLSCEQNLNHDAMYWYRQDPGQGLRLIYYSQIVNDFQKGDIAEGYSVSREKKESFPLTVTSAQKNPTAFYLCASSIGGTDTQYFGPGTRLTVL.

This sequence joins TRBV23-1 and TRBJ2-2; D unresolved. TRBV23-1 is sorted into the ORF group, with uncertain function. The germline V and J ends were trimmed by 1 base and 4 bases, with 16 bases remaining between them. The CDR3 is made up of 17 amino acids. CDR3 bases: TGCGCCAGCAGTCAATGTTTTTCCGTCCCAATCACCGGGGAGCTGTTTTTT. This encodes CASSQCFSVPITGELFF.

The rearrangement joins TRBV7-2 to TRBJ2-3, with D unresolved. V was trimmed by 1 base and J by 2 bases, leaving 7 bases between them. This CDR3 is 14 amino acids long. In germline, CDR1 is SGHTA, CDR2 FQGNSA. In nucleotides, the CDR3 is TGTGCCAGCAGCTTAGTCACAAACACAGATACGCAGTATTTT. Translated: CASSLVTNTDTQYF. Full variable domain (outside the CDR3, taken from reference TRBV7-2 and TRBJ2-3): GAGVSQSPSNKVTEKGKDVELRCDPISGHTALYWYRQSLGQGLEFLIYFQGNSAPDKSGLPSDRFSAERTGGSVSTLTIQRTQQEDSAVYLCASSLVTNTDTQYFGPGTRLTVL.

The chain combines TRBV7-7 with TRBJ2-2; D is ambiguous. The V end was cut by 2 bases, the J end by 1 base, with 8 bases between. The CDR3 loop spans 15 amino acids. The germline V gene has CDR1 SSHAT and CDR2 FNYEAQ (reference sequence). The DNA for the CDR3 is TGTGCCAGCAGCTTAAGGTCAATGAACACCGGGGAGCTGTTTTTT. It codes for CASSLRSMNTGELFF.

V is TRBV27 and J is TRBJ2-1; perhaps TRBD2 as D (6 bases). CDR1 and CDR2 from the germline V gene are MNHEY and SMNVEV (reference sequence). V lost 6 bases and J 6 bases, leaving 12 bases between the germline ends. The CDR3 has 13 residues. The CDR3 DNA reads as TGTGCCAGCAGGACGGAGGGTTTCAATGAGCAGTTCTTC. It translates to CASRTEGFNEQFF.